The 28 T cell receptor beta chains below were found in one sample sequenced in a study of blood T cell repertoires in COVID-19. Profiled with immunoSEQ multiplex PCR; TCRdb holds only in-frame clones, not every one. The data hold over 20,000 clones, with 83% observed a single time. Specimen: peripheral blood. These receptors were collected from a human donor in a cohort sampled during active COVID-19.

The gene calls are TRBV28 and TRBJ1-2; D is ambiguous. Germline CDR1 and CDR2: MDHEN and SYDVKM. The CDR3 extends over 13 amino acids. Trimming shortened V by 4 bases and J by 8 bases, and 14 bases separated the two germline ends. The CDR3 DNA follows: TGTGCCAGCAGTTCCTCAACACCACCCGGCTACACCTTC. Encoded protein: CASSSSTPPGYTF.

The J gene is TRBJ2-3, the V gene TRBV5-6; 8 bases fit TRBD2. The CDR3 consists of 15 residues. Per germline, CDR1 SGHDT and CDR2 YYEEEE. The junction had 11 bases not matched to a gene; V was cut back by 5 bases and J by 6 bases. CDR3 nucleotides: TGTGCCAGCAGACTCCCGGCGGGGGGAGGGGATACGCAGTATTTT. Protein: CASRLPAGGGDTQYF.

The chain joins TRBV6-2 or TRBV6-3 to TRBJ1-1; TRBD1 agrees at 7 bases. This CDR3 comprises 15 residues. Germline values: CDR1 MNHEY, CDR2 SVGEGT. The J segment lost 8 bases and the V segment lost 0 bases, leaving 9 bases of the junction unmatched. CDR3 sequence reads: CASSYSSLGGVEAFF. CDR3 sequence (DNA): TGTGCCAGCAGTTACTCCTCGTTAGGGGGCGTCGAAGCTTTCTTT.

The CDR3 sequence is CASSVGQGTSYEQYF. CDR3 bases: TGTGCCAGCAGCGTAGGACAGGGGACCTCCTACGAGCAGTACTTC. The chain combines TRBV9 with TRBJ2-7; 8 nucleotides match TRBD1. After removal of 0 bases from V and 0 bases from J, the junction contained 2 bases not matched to a gene. In germline, CDR1 is SGDLS, CDR2 YYNGEE. There are 15 residues in the CDR3.

This clone appeared a few times. The V and J genes are TRBV14 and TRBJ2-7; D possibly corresponds to TRBD1 (6 bases). The CDR3 covers 14 residues. Germline V gene lookup returns CDR1 SGHDN and CDR2 FVKESK. V was trimmed by 4 bases and J by 5 bases, leaving 15 bases between them. The CDR3 sequence: CASSPVQGSHEQYF. As DNA, the CDR3 is TGTGCCAGCAGCCCAGTACAGGGAAGCCACGAGCAGTACTTC.

This rearrangement joins TRBV6-6 to TRBJ2-2; possibly TRBD2 for D (5 bases). Trimming took off 6 bases at V and 2 bases at J, with 10 bases between the two ends. CDR3 size: 14 residues. CDR1 and CDR2 from the germline V gene are MNHNY and SVGAGI (reference sequence). CDR3 sequence (DNA): TGTGCCAGCAGGACGACGGGAAACACCGGGGAGCTGTTTTTT. Its protein is CASRTTGNTGELFF.

This CDR3 reads CASSLGGVPSYEQYF. In DNA form, the CDR3 reads TGTGCCAGCAGCTTAGGGGGGGTTCCATCCTACGAGCAGTACTTC. The V and J genes are TRBV7-8 and TRBJ2-7; TRBD2 might be the D (6 bases). The CDR3 spans 15 residues. V was trimmed by 1 base and J by 1 base, leaving 11 bases between them. The germline gives CDR1 SGHVS, CDR2 FQNEAQ. The complete variable domain, with remaining parts taken from reference TRBV7-8 and TRBJ2-7, reads GAGVSQSPRYKVAKRGQDVALRCDPISGHVSLFWYQQALGQGPEFLTYFQNEAQLDKSGLPSDRFFAERPEGSVSTLKIQRTQQEDSAVYLCASSLGGVPSYEQYFGPGTRLTVT.

The rearrangement links TRBV12-3 or TRBV12-4 to TRBJ2-4, with unresolved D. The CDR3 totals 13 residues. V lost 3 bases and J lost 12, with 15 bases in between. The CDR3 nucleotides read TGTGCCAGCAGTTTGGAGAGCCGTTCGGCTCAGTACTTC. Its translation: CASSLESRSAQYF.

In its sample, this clone was seen a few times. The V call is TRBV28, the J call TRBJ1-6; perhaps TRBD1 as D (6 bases). From germline, CDR1 is MDHEN and CDR2 SYDVKM. With 6 bases removed from V and 11 bases from J, the gap between germline ends came to 17 bases. The CDR3 sequence is 14 residues long. The CDR3 loop is CASSLSRGRAPLHF. CDR3 DNA: TGTGCCAGCAGCCTCAGTAGGGGGAGGGCACCCCTCCACTTT.

The V call is TRBV11-3, the J call TRBJ1-2, with 12 bases lining up with TRBD1. J lost 6 bases, V lost 5 bases, and 7 bases had no gene match. The CDR3 has 15 residues. CDR1 is SGHNT, CDR2 YENEEA, per germline. CDR3 region: CASSNTGQGADGYTF. The CDR3 DNA follows: TGTGCCAGCAGCAATACGGGACAGGGGGCGGATGGCTACACCTTC.

The chain is built from TRBV10-3 and TRBJ2-1, with 7 bases aligning to TRBD2. Germline V CDR1 and CDR2: ENHRY, SYGVKD. V shed 11 bases and J 15 bases; nucleotides not matched to a gene: 19. The CDR3 is 13 amino acids. CDR3 in DNA: TGTGCCTCACGGGATACACAAGCGGGGCTCTTGTTCTTC. Translation: CASRDTQAGLLFF.

This clone was observed a few times. V usage is TRBV4-3 and J usage is TRBJ2-1; possibly TRBD2 for D (6 bases). The germline CDR1 and CDR2 sequences are LGHNA and YSLEER. The CDR3 has 16 residues. Trimming removed 1 base from V and 7 bases from J, with 17 bases in between. CDR3 in amino acids: CASSQGASPGGNEQFF. In nucleotides, the CDR3 is TGCGCCAGCAGCCAAGGGGCTTCCCCAGGAGGGAATGAGCAGTTCTTC.

The V gene is TRBV5-4, the J gene TRBJ2-3; TRBD2 matches at 11 bases. Germline lookup yields CDR1 SGHNT and CDR2 YYREEE (reference sequence). With 0 bases clipped from V and 4 bases from J, the junction kept 10 bases outside the gene matches. The CDR3 sequence is 18 residues long. The CDR3 sequence: CASSLASGGSDRPDTQYF. CDR3 DNA: TGTGCCAGCAGCTTGGCTAGCGGGGGGTCAGATCGCCCAGATACGCAGTATTTT. The full variable domain, rest sourced from reference TRBV5-4 and TRBJ2-3, is ETGVTQSPTHLIKTRGQQVTLRCSSQSGHNTVSWYQQALGQGPQFIFQYYREEENGRGNFPPRFSGLQFPNYSSELNVNALELDDSALYLCASSLASGGSDRPDTQYFGPGTRLTVL.

The chain couples TRBV9 to TRBJ1-1; D is unclear. V lost 0 bases to trimming and J lost 7 bases, with 7 bases between them. The CDR3 is 12 amino acids. Per germline, CDR1 SGDLS and CDR2 YYNGEE. In DNA form, the CDR3 reads TGTGCCAGCAGCGTAGTTAACGGTGAAGCTTTCTTT. It translates to CASSVVNGEAFF. The variable domain in full, completed from reference TRBV9 and TRBJ1-1, reads DSGVTQTPKHLITATGQRVTLRCSPRSGDLSVYWYQQSLDQGLQFLIQYYNGEERAKGNILERFSAQQFPDLHSELNLSSLELGDSALYFCASSVVNGEAFFGQGTRLTVV.

The chain combines TRBV18 with TRBJ1-1; a possible D gene is TRBD1 (5 bases). The V gene's germline CDR1 is KGHSH and CDR2 LQKENI. Trimming left V 6 bases short and J 5 bases short, with 19 bases between. The CDR3 consists of 15 residues. The CDR3 DNA follows: TGTGCCAGCTCCTCCGGGGGGGGTTACTCTACTGAAGCTTTCTTT. Protein: CASSSGGGYSTEAFF.

The chain has TRBV18 and TRBJ1-2; D uncertain. CDR3 length equals 13 residues. V was pared by 3 bases and J by 6 bases, with 11 bases between. The V gene's germline CDR1 is KGHSH and CDR2 LQKENI. CDR3 region: CASSPSSGDGYTF. For the CDR3, the DNA is TGTGCCAGCTCACCTTCCAGCGGGGATGGCTACACCTTC.

V and J are TRBV7-9 and TRBJ1-1; D possibly corresponds to TRBD1 (5 bases). CDR1 and CDR2 from the germline V gene are SEHNR and FQNEAQ (reference sequence). CDR3 length: 15 amino acids. V dropped 4 bases and J dropped 1 base, with 13 bases sitting between them. The CDR3 is CASSSRTQPNTEAFF. CDR3 DNA: TGTGCCAGCAGCTCCCGGACACAACCGAACACTGAAGCTTTCTTT.

In its sample, this clone was seen a few times. V is TRBV4-2 and J is TRBJ1-1; D might be TRBD1 (6 bases). CDR3 size: 16 residues. CDR1 and CDR2 from the germline V gene are LGHNA and YNFKEQ. Trimming pared 3 bases from V and 0 bases from J, leaving 14 bases between. The CDR3 nucleotides read TGTGCCAGCAGCCAGAATCGGGGGGGGCTGAACACTGAAGCTTTCTTT. As protein: CASSQNRGGLNTEAFF.

The rearrangement joins TRBV5-1 to TRBJ2-2; D not resolved. This CDR3 spans 16 amino acids. Trimming took off 0 bases at V and 3 bases at J, with 12 bases between the two ends. Germline values: CDR1 SGHRS, CDR2 YFSETQ. CDR3: CASSLGPIGDTGELFF. The CDR3 coding sequence is TGCGCCAGCAGCTTGGGGCCAATCGGAGACACCGGGGAGCTGTTTTTT.

The chain uses TRBV7-2 and TRBJ2-2, with 11 bases fitting TRBD1. Germline V gives CDR1 SGHTA, CDR2 FQGNSA. V trimming: 4 bases; J trimming: 7 bases; junction bases outside the gene matches: 5. This CDR3 comprises 15 residues. The CDR3 here is CASSSGQGAGGELFF. In nucleotides, the CDR3 is TGTGCCAGCAGCTCAGGACAGGGGGCGGGCGGGGAGCTGTTTTTT.

CDR3 loop: CASNRRNTGELFF. CDR3 bases: TGTGCCAGCAATAGGAGGAACACCGGGGAGCTGTTTTTT. V is TRBV6-5 and J is TRBJ2-2, with D uncertain. Trimming pared 7 bases from V and 1 base from J, leaving 7 bases between. The CDR3 totals 13 residues. Germline lookup yields CDR1 MNHEY and CDR2 SVGAGI.

The chain recombines TRBV19 with TRBJ1-2; D is ambiguous. V dropped 8 bases and J dropped 1 base, with 14 bases sitting between them. This CDR3 spans 14 amino acids. Germline V lookup: CDR1 LNHDA, CDR2 SQIVND (reference sequence). CDR3 residues: CASCQRGGNYGYTF. CDR3 in DNA: TGTGCCAGTTGTCAGAGAGGAGGTAACTATGGCTACACCTTC.

V is TRBV20-1 and J is TRBJ2-4; D call uncertain. Trimming removed 3 bases at V and 8 bases at J, with 11 bases between. The CDR3 has 12 amino acids. Germline lookup yields CDR1 DFQATT and CDR2 SNEGSKA (reference sequence). The CDR3 loop is CSASALVDIQYF. The CDR3 nucleotides read TGCAGTGCTAGTGCCTTAGTAGACATTCAGTACTTC.

The chain carries TRBV18 and TRBJ1-4, with a weak D call TRBD1 (5 bases). Germline V gene sequence: CDR1 KGHSH, CDR2 LQKENI. V lost 3 bases and J 1 base, leaving 9 bases between the germline ends. The CDR3 is 15 residues long. The CDR3 nucleotides read TGTGCCAGCTCACCCGGACACCAAACTAATGAAAAACTGTTTTTT. Protein: CASSPGHQTNEKLFF.

J is TRBJ2-2 and V is TRBV15; a weak D match, TRBD2 (6 bases). The CDR3 sequence is 16 residues long. The germline CDR1 and CDR2 sequences are LNHNV and YYDKDF (reference sequence). V lost 0 bases, J lost 7 bases, and 15 bases lay in between. The CDR3 region has the DNA TGTGCCACCAGCAGAGAGTTCCGGGGAGGTAGCGGGGAGCTGTTTTTT. It is translated as CATSREFRGGSGELFF.

V gene TRBV6-2 or TRBV6-3 combines with J gene TRBJ2-7, with a weak D call TRBD2 (6 bases). Germline loops: CDR1 MNHEY, CDR2 SVGEGT. The CDR3 runs to 14 residues. V was clipped by 6 bases and J by 0 bases, with 12 bases between them. The CDR3 DNA reads as TGTGCCAGCAGCCACGGAGGGCGCTCCTACGAGCAGTACTTC. This translates into CASSHGGRSYEQYF.

Only a few counts were recorded for this clone. The V gene is TRBV19, the J gene TRBJ2-3; TRBD2 matches at 12 bases. The length of the CDR3 is 18 residues. Trimming cost V 5 bases and J 0 bases; bases outside gene matches: 9. CDR1 and CDR2 from the germline V gene are LNHDA and SQIVND (reference sequence). CDR3 nucleotides: TGTGCCAGTAGTGCAATTCGGACTAGCGGGGTGAGCACAGATACGCAGTATTTT. Translated: CASSAIRTSGVSTDTQYF.

This sequence joins TRBV29-1 and TRBJ1-2; D unresolved. The CDR3 covers 11 residues. V gave up 0 bases and J gave up 11 bases, with 10 bases separating them. Germline V lookup: CDR1 SQVTM, CDR2 ANQGSEA. CDR3 amino acids: CSVEETRGYTF. The CDR3 DNA reads as TGCAGCGTTGAAGAAACGCGGGGTTACACCTTC.